This record looks at one TCR beta chain sequence and its context. This entry is derived from a study of cytomegalovirus exposure and HLA in healthy donors. V shed 0 bases and J 3 bases; nucleotides not matched to a gene: 5. CDR1 and CDR2 (germline): LNHNV, YYDKDF (reference sequence). The CDR3 length is 15 residues. The PCR contained 60 Vbeta and 13 Jbeta primers. Clones were read by immunoSEQ multiplex PCR, and TCRdb kept only the in-frame ones, dropping some. Of some 120,000 clones listed, around 78% were seen once; the top ten hold more than 1.5%. The chain recombines TRBV15 with TRBJ2-7; 7 positions match TRBD2. This TCR came from a man in his forties or fifties in good health and CMV-seronegative. The specimen was PBMCs. CDR3 bases: TGTGCCACCAGCAGAGATCTAGCGGTTGGCTACGAGCAGTACGTC. This codes for CATSRDLAVGYEQYV.